Each of the 17 T cell receptor beta chains below was sequenced from the same sample in a study of T-cell reconstitution after alpha-beta-depleted transplantation in children. Unique molecular identifiers were incorporated into the prepared TCRbeta library. TCRdb passed the PCR reads through MiXCR, listing each CDR3 protein once. The data contain 450,000 to 600,000 distinct CDR3 sequences, approximately 32% of them singletons. The source material was PBMCs from the stem cell graft donor, sampled from the stem cell graft. All receptors derive from a human donor who donated a stem cell graft to a child with aplastic anemia.

This clonotype appeared a few times. The chain has TRBV12-3 or TRBV12-4 and TRBJ1-1, with 7 positions matching TRBD1. V shed 5 bases, J shed 3 bases, and the junction held 6 bases outside the gene matches. The CDR3 sequence is 14 residues long. In nucleotides, the CDR3 is TGTGCCAGCAGTCGTCGAGGGGGCCACACTGAAGCTTTCTTT. Its protein product is CASSRRGGHTEAFF.

The chain carries TRBV10-2 and TRBJ1-1, with unresolved D. This CDR3 has 14 residues. CDR1 is WSHSY and CDR2 is SAAADI in the germline V gene. V was pared by 3 bases and J by 2 bases, with 10 bases between. The CDR3 bases are TGCGCCAGCAGTGACCTCCAGATTAACACTGAAGCTTTCTTT. Amino acids: CASSDLQINTEAFF.

The V call is TRBV10-3, the J call TRBJ1-1; possibly TRBD1 for D (5 bases). The germline CDR1 and CDR2 sequences are ENHRY and SYGVKD. CDR3 size: 11 residues. The CDR3 DNA is TGTGTAACGGGGGATACCACTGAAGCTTTCTTT. It specifies CVTGDTTEAFF.

The rearrangement joins TRBV5-1 to TRBJ2-1; no clear D gene. Trimming removed 0 bases at V and 0 bases at J, with 10 bases between. CDR3 length: 16 residues. The germline V gene has CDR1 SGHRS and CDR2 YFSETQ. CDR3 amino acids: CASSLDSVSSYNEQFF. The CDR3 nucleotides are TGCGCCAGCAGCTTGGACTCGGTGAGCTCCTACAATGAGCAGTTCTTC.

There are a few counts of this clonotype. The CDR3 region has the DNA TGTGCCAGCAGCGTAGGCACAGGGGCCTTGAACACTGAAGCTTTCTTT. The encoded protein is CASSVGTGALNTEAFF. The chain joins TRBV9 to TRBJ1-1; 7 nucleotides line up with TRBD1. The CDR3 extends over 16 amino acids. Trimming at V came to 0 bases and at J to 0 bases, leaving 5 bases not matched to a gene. Germline V gene sequence: CDR1 SGDLS, CDR2 YYNGEE.

This clonotype occurred a few times. The rearrangement joins TRBV24-1 to TRBJ2-1; D might be TRBD1 (5 bases). V lost 0 bases and J lost 7, with 15 bases in between. Germline loops: CDR1 KGHDR, CDR2 SFDVKD. The CDR3 is 16 residues long. The chain's CDR3 is CATSDLGQGISNEQFF. The CDR3 bases are TGTGCCACCAGTGATTTGGGGCAGGGAATTTCGAATGAGCAGTTCTTC.

This clonotype has only a few counts. In DNA, the CDR3 is TGCGCCAGCAGCAGGGGACAGGGGGCCGGTGGCTACACCTTC. Protein product: CASSRGQGAGGYTF. This sequence joins TRBV5-1 and TRBJ1-2, with 12 positions matching TRBD1. This CDR3 region has 14 residues. CDR1 is SGHRS, CDR2 YFSETQ, per germline. V lost 4 bases and J lost 7; bases outside the gene matches: 5.

The genes are TRBV19 and TRBJ2-2; 8 bases align to TRBD2. CDR1 is LNHDA, CDR2 SQIVND, per germline (reference sequence). The CDR3 spans 13 residues. Trimming cost V 7 bases and J 8 bases; bases outside gene matches: 6. The CDR3 DNA sequence: TGTGCCAGTATTGGACTAGCAGCGGGGGAGCTGTTTTTT. Translation: CASIGLAAGELFF.

This clonotype was seen a few times. The gene calls are TRBV12-3 or TRBV12-4 and TRBJ2-1; D is unclear. Trimming took 5 bases from V and 7 from J, leaving 12 bases between them. There are 13 residues in the CDR3. The CDR3 DNA sequence: TGTGCCAGCAGTCCACGGAGCTGGAATGAGCAGTTCTTC. Its protein product is CASSPRSWNEQFF.

This clonotype was counted between two and nine times. This rearrangement joins TRBV19 to TRBJ1-1; 7 bases line up with TRBD1. This CDR3 spans 15 amino acids. V was pared by 0 bases and J by 5 bases, with 6 bases of the junction left unmatched. Germline CDR1 reads LNHDA; CDR2 reads SQIVND (reference sequence). The CDR3 region is CASSIERGRETEAFF. The CDR3, as DNA: TGTGCCAGTAGTATAGAGAGGGGGCGAGAGACTGAAGCTTTCTTT. Drawing the rest from reference TRBV19 and TRBJ1-1, the complete variable domain is DGGITQSPKYLFRKEGQNVTLSCEQNLNHDAMYWYRQDPGQGLRLIYYSQIVNDFQKGDIAEGYSVSREKKESFPLTVTSAQKNPTAFYLCASSIERGRETEAFFGQGTRLTVV.

The chain has TRBV7-8 and TRBJ2-7; D is undetermined. The CDR3 is 14 amino acids. Germline assignment: CDR1 SGHVS and CDR2 FQNEAQ. V was pared by 1 base and J by 0 bases, with 7 bases between. The CDR3 loop is CASSLGIYSYEQYV. In nucleotides, the CDR3 is TGTGCCAGCAGCTTAGGAATATACTCCTACGAGCAGTACGTC.

This clonotype came up a few times. The chain combines TRBV29-1 with TRBJ2-3, with TRBD2 matching over 8 bases. The junction had 12 bases not matched to a gene; V was cut back by 4 bases and J by 6 bases. Germline V lookup: CDR1 SQVTM, CDR2 ANQGSEA. The CDR3 covers 15 residues. This CDR3 reads CSVGSPAGVSDTQYF. CDR3 coding DNA: TGCAGCGTTGGGTCCCCAGCGGGAGTTTCCGATACGCAGTATTTT.

The rearrangement uses TRBV7-8 and TRBJ2-3, with D tentatively TRBD2 (6 bases). This CDR3 is 14 amino acids long. Germline V CDR1 and CDR2: SGHVS, FQNEAQ. V lost 4 bases and J 4 bases, leaving 12 bases between the germline ends. CDR3 amino acids: CASSSKRAPDTQYF. The CDR3 nucleotides read TGTGCCAGCAGCTCCAAGCGGGCCCCAGATACGCAGTATTTT.

This clonotype was seen a single time. Sequence at one end of the junction differs from germline and may be a read error. This sequence joins TRBV4-2 and TRBJ2-1; TRBD2 might be the D (6 bases). This CDR3 has 14 residues. Germline V CDR1 and CDR2: LGHNA, YNFKEQ. The DNA of the CDR3 is TGTGCCAGCAGCCAACGAGCGGACTACAATGACCAGTTCTTC. Translating gives CASSQRADYNDQFF.

The chain is built from TRBV7-9 and TRBJ2-7, with 8 positions matching TRBD2. The CDR3 loop spans 14 amino acids. CDR1 and CDR2 from the germline V gene are SEHNR and FQNEAQ (reference sequence). J lost 2 bases, V lost 5 bases, and 5 bases had no gene match. This CDR3 is CASSPGTSAYEQYF. The CDR3 nucleotides read TGTGCCAGCAGCCCCGGGACTAGTGCCTACGAGCAGTACTTC.

V usage is TRBV3-1 and J usage is TRBJ2-4, with D hard to call. V was cut by 8 bases and J by 0 bases, with 17 bases left in between. Germline-derived CDR1 and CDR2 are LGHDT and YNNKEL (reference sequence). This CDR3 comprises 16 residues. The CDR3 region has the DNA TGTGCCAGCCGTGCAGGCTCCGTTCTAGCCAAAAACATTCAGTACTTC. It yields the protein CASRAGSVLAKNIQYF.

The genes are TRBV7-3 and TRBJ1-1; TRBD1 might be the D (5 bases). V lost 5 bases and J 10 bases, leaving 17 bases between the germline ends. The CDR3 loop spans 13 amino acids. Germline V gene sequence: CDR1 SGHTA, CDR2 FQGTGA. The chain's CDR3 is CASSQGEGRLAFF. The CDR3, as DNA: TGTGCCAGCAGCCAGGGTGAGGGCCGGTTAGCTTTCTTT.